These 27 T cell receptor beta chains were all obtained from the same sample, sequenced in a study of blood T cell repertoires in COVID-19. Profiled with immunoSEQ multiplex PCR; TCRdb holds only in-frame clones, not every one. The data contain 200,000 to 250,000 clones, approximately 86% of them seen just once; the ten biggest clones take up 1.6%. The sequencing sample was made of PBMCs or T cells enriched from blood (not recorded which). The receptors were sampled from a woman aged 45-65 years who had recovered from COVID-19.

The chain is built from TRBV9 and TRBJ2-7, with TRBD1 matching 9 bases. The CDR3 sequence is 14 residues long. The germline gives CDR1 SGDLS, CDR2 YYNGEE. V gave up 3 bases and J gave up 6 bases; unmatched junction bases: 7. This CDR3 reads CASSGGTGSGEQYF. The CDR3, as DNA: TGTGCCAGCAGCGGGGGGACAGGGTCGGGCGAGCAGTACTTC.

This chain uses TRBV5-1 with TRBJ2-1; maybe TRBD2 (5 bases). CDR1 and CDR2 from the germline V gene are SGHRS and YFSETQ. The CDR3 extends over 15 amino acids. V was pared by 0 bases and J by 4 bases, with 11 bases between. The CDR3 sequence is CASSLVSAIYNEQFF. Written as DNA, the CDR3 is TGCGCCAGCAGCTTGGTTAGCGCCATTTACAATGAGCAGTTCTTC.

The table lists this clone with a few counts. The chain couples TRBV29-1 to TRBJ2-1, with 8 positions matching TRBD2. The CDR3 loop spans 20 amino acids. Unmatched junction bases numbered 27, after V lost 0 bases and J lost 11 bases. Germline V gives CDR1 SQVTM, CDR2 ANQGSEA. The CDR3 is CSVEDHTTMTRREVPGKQFF. For the CDR3, the DNA is TGCAGCGTTGAAGACCACACCACTATGACTAGGCGGGAGGTCCCCGGTAAGCAGTTCTTC.

The chain recombines TRBV9 with TRBJ1-5; possible D gene TRBD1, 5 bases. The V and J ends lost 1 base and 4 bases respectively, with 6 bases between them. Per germline, CDR1 SGDLS and CDR2 YYNGEE. CDR3 length: 13 residues. The CDR3 protein is CASSVQGNQPQHF. The DNA for the CDR3 is TGTGCCAGCAGCGTACAGGGAAATCAGCCCCAGCATTTT.

This rearrangement joins TRBV19 to TRBJ1-2; TRBD1 agrees at 7 bases. CDR3 length equals 16 residues. The V gene end was trimmed by 6 bases and the J gene end by 0 bases; junction bases not matched to a gene: 10. CDR1 and CDR2 from the germline V gene are LNHDA and SQIVND (reference sequence). The CDR3 DNA reads as TGTGCCAGTAGACCCCCGAGGGGGCGGACTAACTATGGCTACACCTTC. This encodes CASRPPRGRTNYGYTF.

J is TRBJ2-7 and V is TRBV2, with 9 bases aligning to TRBD2. The ends lost 8 bases at V and 4 bases at J; junction bases unmatched: 6. Germline V gene sequence: CDR1 SNHLY, CDR2 FYNNEI. The CDR3 runs 13 residues. This CDR3 is CASLPGLAYEQYF. Here the CDR3 DNA reads TGTGCCAGCTTGCCGGGACTAGCTTACGAGCAGTACTTC. The full variable domain, with the rest looked up from reference TRBV2 and TRBJ2-7, is EPEVTQTPSHQVTQMGQEVILRCVPISNHLYFYWYRQILGQKVEFLVSFYNNEISEKSEIFDDQFSVERPDGSNFTLKIRSTKLEDSAMYFCASLPGLAYEQYFGPGTRLTVT.

This chain joins TRBV5-4 and TRBJ2-3, with unresolved D. The germline V gene encodes CDR1 SGHNT and CDR2 YYREEE (reference sequence). CDR3 length: 17 residues. V lost 0 bases and J 0 bases, leaving 14 bases between the germline ends. The chain's CDR3 is CASSLGYLMTSTDTQYF. CDR3 DNA sequence: TGTGCCAGCAGCTTGGGCTACCTGATGACTAGCACAGATACGCAGTATTTT.

Here the CDR3 reads CASSQVFTGVGETQYF. Here the CDR3 DNA reads TGTGCCAGCAGCCAAGTGTTTACGGGAGTGGGAGAGACCCAGTACTTC. This chain uses TRBV14 with TRBJ2-5, with a possible D match to TRBD2 (6 bases). Germline loops: CDR1 SGHDN, CDR2 FVKESK. This CDR3 has 16 residues. The ends were cut back, 1 base at V and 4 bases at J, with 16 bases in the middle.

V usage is TRBV3-1 (or the pseudogene TRBV3-2) and J usage is TRBJ1-2, with 8 positions matching TRBD1. The CDR3 spans 19 residues. With 1 base clipped from V and 8 bases from J, the junction kept 21 bases outside the gene matches. Germline CDR1 LGHDT, CDR2 YNNKEL (reference sequence). For the CDR3, the DNA is TGTGCCAGCAGCCAAGCTGCTACGCTCCGGACAGGGATAAATGGCGGCTACACCTTC. This translates into CASSQAATLRTGINGGYTF.

V is TRBV11-2 and J is TRBJ1-6; 9 bases are a match to TRBD1. The CDR3 contains 15 residues. V lost 5 bases, J lost 7 bases, and 6 bases stayed unmatched. The germline gives CDR1 SGHAT, CDR2 FQNNGV. The CDR3 reads CASSKTGGENSPLHF. The CDR3 DNA sequence: TGTGCCAGCAGCAAGACAGGGGGTGAGAATTCACCCCTCCACTTT. The full variable domain, with the rest looked up from reference TRBV11-2 and TRBJ1-6, is EAGVAQSPRYKIIEKRQSVAFWCNPISGHATLYWYQQILGQGPKLLIQFQNNGVVDDSQLPKDRFSAERLKGVDSTLKIQPAKLEDSAVYLCASSKTGGENSPLHFGNGTRLTVT.

V is TRBV27 and J is TRBJ1-2; 7 bases align to TRBD1. The CDR3 totals 14 residues. Germline V CDR1 and CDR2: MNHEY, SMNVEV (reference sequence). With 6 bases clipped from V and 2 bases from J, the junction kept 6 bases outside the gene matches. The CDR3 region is CASRQTGVNYGYTF. In DNA, the CDR3 is TGTGCCAGCAGGCAAACAGGGGTAAACTATGGCTACACCTTC.

Only one count was recorded for this clone. The rearrangement joins TRBV30 to TRBJ1-2; no clear D. The V end lost 0 bases, the J end lost 3 bases, and 20 bases lay between the germline ends. This CDR3 is 17 amino acids long. The germline V gene encodes CDR1 GTSNPN and CDR2 SVGIG (reference sequence). For the CDR3, the DNA is TGTGCCTGGAGTGTATCCCGGACGGTACAGAGGGACTATGGCTACACCTTC. It is translated as CAWSVSRTVQRDYGYTF.

CDR3 region: CASSPPSRENEQFF. The CDR3 region has the DNA TGTGCCAGCTCACCACCGAGCAGGGAAAATGAGCAGTTCTTC. The rearrangement links TRBV18 to TRBJ2-1; TRBD1 might be the D (5 bases). CDR1 is KGHSH and CDR2 is LQKENI in the germline V gene. The V and J ends lost 0 bases and 7 bases respectively, with 10 bases between them. The CDR3 sequence is 14 residues long.

This sequence joins TRBV5-4 and TRBJ2-1; TRBD2 aligns across 8 bases. Trimming cost V 4 bases and J 1 base; bases outside gene matches: 7. This CDR3 has 16 amino acids. Looked up from germline, CDR1 is SGHNT and CDR2 is YYREEE (reference sequence). In DNA, the CDR3 is TGTGCCAGCAGCCCGAAAGCGGGAGAGTCCTACAATGAGCAGTTCTTC. Translated: CASSPKAGESYNEQFF. Looking up the rest from reference TRBV5-4 and TRBJ2-1 gives the full variable domain: ETGVTQSPTHLIKTRGQQVTLRCSSQSGHNTVSWYQQALGQGPQFIFQYYREEENGRGNFPPRFSGLQFPNYSSELNVNALELDDSALYLCASSPKAGESYNEQFFGPGTRLTVL.

The chain joins TRBV21-1 to TRBJ2-1; no check of the table's D call, TRBD2, against the DNA was made. TRBV21-1 is tagged as a pseudogene. The CDR3 is 21 residues long. The CDR3 DNA reads TGTGCCAGCAGGCGACACAGGGATTTAGCGGGAGAGGTTATTAAGGGCAATGAGCAGTTCTTC. Translation: CASRRHRDLAGEVIKGNEQFF.

The chain employs TRBV10-1 and TRBJ2-7; D is possibly TRBD1 (8 bases). The length of the CDR3 is 15 residues. Trimming left V 0 bases short and J 2 bases short, with 11 bases between. CDR1 is WNHNN and CDR2 is SYGVQD in the germline V gene (reference sequence). CDR3 amino acids: CASSESAGQAYEQYF. In DNA form, the CDR3 reads TGCGCCAGCAGTGAGTCAGCGGGACAGGCCTACGAGCAGTACTTC.

CDR3 sequence: CSVEDRRTTDTQYF. CDR3 bases: TGCAGCGTTGAAGATCGGAGAACCACGGATACGCAGTATTTT. V usage is TRBV29-1 and J usage is TRBJ2-3; D gene unclear. The CDR3 is 14 amino acids. Germline V gene data show CDR1 as SQVTM and CDR2 as ANQGSEA. The V end was cut by 0 bases, the J end by 6 bases, with 13 bases between.

The chain uses TRBV5-6 and TRBJ1-2; D may be TRBD1 (6 bases). CDR3 length equals 14 residues. CDR1 SGHDT and CDR2 YYEEEE come from the germline V gene. V was cut by 3 bases and J by 0 bases, with 9 bases left in between. CDR3 nucleotide sequence: TGTGCCAGCAGCTCAGGACAGACTAACTATGGCTACACCTTC. It encodes CASSSGQTNYGYTF.

The rearrangement joins TRBV29-1 to TRBJ1-1; TRBD1 matches 7 bases. The length of the CDR3 is 15 residues. Germline V gene data show CDR1 as SQVTM and CDR2 as ANQGSEA. V lost 5 bases, J lost 4 bases, and 13 bases stayed unmatched. CDR3 DNA: TGCAGCGTTCGAACGACCGACAGGGAAGGCACTGAAGCTTTCTTT. This gives the protein CSVRTTDREGTEAFF.

The chain links TRBV3-1 (or the pseudogene TRBV3-2) to TRBJ1-4; unclear D gene. The V end was cut by 0 bases, the J end by 6 bases, with 14 bases between. The length of the CDR3 is 16 residues. Germline V gene sequence: CDR1 LGHDT, CDR2 YNNKEL (reference sequence). The CDR3 loop reads CASSQDQYWAYEKLFF. CDR3 coding DNA: TGTGCCAGCAGCCAAGATCAGTACTGGGCGTATGAAAAACTGTTTTTT.

The genes are TRBV18 and TRBJ1-1; unclear D gene. The CDR3 covers 13 residues. Germline assignment: CDR1 KGHSH and CDR2 LQKENI. Trimming left V 4 bases short and J 5 bases short, with 11 bases between. CDR3 in amino acids: CASSLHTGTEAFF. CDR3 in DNA: TGTGCCAGCTCACTACATACCGGGACTGAAGCTTTCTTT.

This chain uses TRBV28 with TRBJ1-6; D is unresolved. Germline V gene data show CDR1 as MDHEN and CDR2 as SYDVKM. V lost 4 bases to trimming and J lost 0 bases, with 7 bases between them. The CDR3 loop spans 15 amino acids. For the CDR3, the DNA is TGTGCCAGCAGTTCCCCCGGCTCCTATAATTCACCCCTCCACTTT. It encodes CASSSPGSYNSPLHF.

The chain carries TRBV2 and TRBJ1-1, with a weak D call TRBD1 (6 bases). Germline V gene lookup returns CDR1 SNHLY and CDR2 FYNNEI. Trimming took 7 bases from V and 6 from J, leaving 21 bases between them. The CDR3 has 15 amino acids. The CDR3 nucleotides are TGTGCCAGCACGAGGACAGAGGTTAAGTGGCCTGAAGCTTTCTTT. Protein product: CASTRTEVKWPEAFF.

The chain has TRBV7-2 and TRBJ2-7; 7 bases agree with TRBD1. Trimming at V came to 1 base and at J to 5 bases, leaving 11 bases not matched to a gene. CDR1 and CDR2 (germline): SGHTA, FQGNSA. The CDR3 extends over 16 amino acids. The CDR3: CASSLVPTGSRHEQYF. CDR3 nucleotides: TGTGCCAGCAGCTTAGTTCCGACAGGGTCACGCCACGAGCAGTACTTC.

This sequence joins TRBV6-5 and TRBJ1-1, with D perhaps matching TRBD1 (5 bases). Germline CDR1 reads MNHEY; CDR2 reads SVGAGI. The V end was cut by 2 bases, the J end by 3 bases, with 13 bases between. The CDR3 is 15 amino acids. The CDR3 DNA sequence: TGTGCCAGCAGTTACACGAGCCGGGGGGACACTGAAGCTTTCTTT. Protein: CASSYTSRGDTEAFF.

The CDR3 here is CASGGDLGGNTIYF. The CDR3 region has the DNA TGTGCCAGCGGAGGAGACTTAGGTGGAAACACCATATATTTT. The chain joins TRBV6-5 to TRBJ1-3; D remains unclear. Trimming stripped 8 bases from V and 3 bases from J, with 14 bases between. Germline V gives CDR1 MNHEY, CDR2 SVGAGI. This CDR3 is 14 amino acids long.

The V and J genes are TRBV5-1 and TRBJ2-3; 11 nucleotides align to TRBD2. V lost 2 bases, J lost 2 bases, and 4 bases stayed unmatched. CDR3 size: 16 residues. CDR1 is SGHRS and CDR2 is YFSETQ in the germline V gene. CDR3 sequence (DNA): TGCGCCAGCAGCTTACGACTAGCGGGGTACACAGATACGCAGTATTTT. Its translation: CASSLRLAGYTDTQYF.